This record looks at one TCR beta chain sequence and its context. Its antigen is unknown. Each CDR3 protein is one row after TCRdb ran MiXCR on the 5' RACE reads. This table holds 300,000 or so distinct CDR3 sequences, approximately 13% found once. The data derive from a study of T cells after yellow fever vaccination. The study's findings and limits: Abundant bulk-population clonotypes could contaminate the FACS-sorted repertoires.

The CDR3 sequence is 16 residues long. Germline CDR1 is MNHEY and CDR2 is SMNVEV (reference sequence). The V gene lost 4 bases and the J gene lost 5 bases, with 18 bases spanning the gap. The material sequenced was CD4+ T cells sorted from PBMCs, taken 45 days after the yellow fever booster vaccination. The receptor's source is a man in his thirties or forties who received the YFV17D yellow fever vaccine. This chain joins TRBV27 and TRBJ2-1, with D perhaps matching TRBD1 or TRBD2 (6 bases each). For the CDR3, the DNA is TGTGCCAGCAGTTCAACAACGGGGGACACGAACAATGAGCAGTTCTTC. It codes for CASSSTTGDTNNEQFF.